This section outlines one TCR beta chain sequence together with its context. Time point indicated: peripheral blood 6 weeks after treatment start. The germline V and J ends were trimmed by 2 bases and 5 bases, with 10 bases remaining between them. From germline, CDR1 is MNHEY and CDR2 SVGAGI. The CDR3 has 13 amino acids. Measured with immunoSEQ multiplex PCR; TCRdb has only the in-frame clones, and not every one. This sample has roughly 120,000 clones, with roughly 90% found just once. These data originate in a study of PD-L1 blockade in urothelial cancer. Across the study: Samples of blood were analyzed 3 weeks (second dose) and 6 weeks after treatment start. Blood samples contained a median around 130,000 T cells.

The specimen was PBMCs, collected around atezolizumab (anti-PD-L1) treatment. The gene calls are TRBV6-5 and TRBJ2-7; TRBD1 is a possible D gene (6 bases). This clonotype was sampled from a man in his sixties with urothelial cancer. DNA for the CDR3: TGTGCCAGCAGTTACGGGGGCGACCACGAGCAGTACTTC. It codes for CASSYGGDHEQYF.